The rows below give T cell receptor beta chains drawn from one sample of a study of T cell responses to AZD1222 COVID-19 vaccine. Clones were sequenced by immunoSEQ multiplex PCR, and TCRdb holds only the in-frame ones, with some missing. The sample consists of 140,000 to 150,000 clones, under 95% of them appearing once. The sample here was peripheral blood, taken on day 0 of AZD1222 vaccination. The origin of the receptors is an adult in good health. Both conserved end residues are part of each CDR3. A D gene is named only where the DNA matches it firmly. Size values are once, few and many counts, or a class for expanded clones, and some rows have none.

D	size	V	J	DNA	CDR3
TRBD1	-	TRBV7-2	TRBJ2-6	TGTGCCAGCAGCCCAGGGACAGGGGCTGGGGCCAACGTCCTGACTTTC	CASSPGTGAGANVLTF
-	-	TRBV14	TRBJ2-7	TGTGCCAGCAGCCACAATCAGTACGAGCAGTACTTC	CASSHNQYEQYF
-	-	TRBV7-2	TRBJ2-7	TGTGCCAGCAGCTTAAGCGGCCCCCCCCACTACGAGCAGTACTTC	CASSLSGPPHYEQYF
TRBD1	-	TRBV4-3	TRBJ1-4	TGCGCCAGCAGCCAAGATTTGGGGACAGGGGGTGAAAAACTGTTTTTT	CASSQDLGTGGEKLFF
TRBD2	-	TRBV2	TRBJ2-2	TGTGCCAGCAGCCCGGGACTAGCGGTGATCACCGGGGAGCTGTTTTTT	CASSPGLAVITGELFF
-	-	TRBV6-5	TRBJ2-7	TGTGCCAGCAGTTACCAACGGGACTACGAGCAGTACTTC	CASSYQRDYEQYF
TRBD1	-	TRBV9	TRBJ2-7	TGTGCCAGCAGCCCGTGGGGACAGTCCTACGAGCAGTACTTC	CASSPWGQSYEQYF
-	-	TRBV18	TRBJ2-5	TGTGCCAGCTCACCGAGCGTCCAAGAGACCCAGTACTTC	CASSPSVQETQYF
-	-	TRBV7-8	TRBJ1-5	TGTGCCAGCAGCTTAGAGACTTGGGCTTACGTAAGCAATCAGCCCCAGCATTTT	CASSLETWAYVSNQPQHF
-	-	TRBV7-2	TRBJ2-3	TGTGCCAGCAGCTTATTTAGGGCAGATACGCAGTATTTT	CASSLFRADTQYF
-	-	TRBV5-6	TRBJ2-1	TGTGCCAGCAGCTTGGCGGTTGAGCAGTTCTTC	CASSLAVEQFF
-	-	TRBV7-2	TRBJ1-2	TGTGCCAGCAGCTGGGATGTCAACTATGGCTACACCTTC	CASSWDVNYGYTF
-	-	TRBV7-3	TRBJ2-1	TGTGCCAGCGGCAGTTCCTACAATGAGCAGTTCTTC	CASGSSYNEQFF
-	-	TRBV6-6	TRBJ1-5	TGTGCCAGCAGTTACTCCTGGGGCCAGAATCAGCCCCAGCATTTT	CASSYSWGQNQPQHF
-	-	TRBV2	TRBJ2-7	TGTGCCAGCAGCGTGTCTACAGGTTACTCCTACGAGCAGTACTTC	CASSVSTGYSYEQYF
TRBD1	-	TRBV9	TRBJ1-6	TGTGCCAGCAGCGGCCTCGGGACAGGGGTGTCACCCCTCCACTTT	CASSGLGTGVSPLHF
TRBD1	-	TRBV5-4	TRBJ2-2	TGTGCCAGCAGTAGGGACAGAGCGAACACCGGGGAGCTGTTTTTT	CASSRDRANTGELFF
-	-	TRBV27	TRBJ1-5	TGTGCCAGCAGTCTCACGCCTCGTGGGGCCCAGCATTTT	CASSLTPRGAQHF
-	few	TRBV27	TRBJ1-1	TGTGCCAGCAGTTCCCGCAGCCCCTCGCGGGCTTTCTTT	CASSSRSPSRAFF
-	-	TRBV5-1	TRBJ1-5	TGCGCCAGCAGCTTGGGGGCTGGACAGCCCCAGCATTTT	CASSLGAGQPQHF
-	-	TRBV27	TRBJ1-5	TGTGCCAGCAGTTTATCTTCGTACAATAGCAATCAGCCCCAGCATTTT	CASSLSSYNSNQPQHF
-	-	TRBV11-2	TRBJ1-4	TGTGCCAGCAGCTTAAAACAGGCGCGGGTACTGTTTTTT	CASSLKQARVLFF
TRBD1	-	TRBV6-4	TRBJ2-1	TGTGCCAGCAGTCCCGGGACAGGGTACGATGAGCAGTTCTTC	CASSPGTGYDEQFF